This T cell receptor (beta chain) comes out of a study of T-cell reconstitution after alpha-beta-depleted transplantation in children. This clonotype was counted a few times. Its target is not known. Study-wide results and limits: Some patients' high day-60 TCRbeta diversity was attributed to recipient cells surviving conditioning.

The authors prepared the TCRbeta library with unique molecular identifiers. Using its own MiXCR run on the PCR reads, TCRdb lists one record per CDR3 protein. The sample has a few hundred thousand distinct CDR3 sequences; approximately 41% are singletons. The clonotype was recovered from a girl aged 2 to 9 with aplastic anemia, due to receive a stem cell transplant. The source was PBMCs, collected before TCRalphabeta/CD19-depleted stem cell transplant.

The CDR3 sequence: CASSLRRGQETQYF. The CDR3 DNA reads TGTGCCAGCAGTTTGAGGAGGGGCCAAGAGACCCAGTACTTC. The V call is TRBV12-3 or TRBV12-4, the J call TRBJ2-5; D is possibly TRBD2 (6 bases). Trimming removed 3 bases at V and 1 base at J, with 9 bases between. This CDR3 is 14 amino acids long.